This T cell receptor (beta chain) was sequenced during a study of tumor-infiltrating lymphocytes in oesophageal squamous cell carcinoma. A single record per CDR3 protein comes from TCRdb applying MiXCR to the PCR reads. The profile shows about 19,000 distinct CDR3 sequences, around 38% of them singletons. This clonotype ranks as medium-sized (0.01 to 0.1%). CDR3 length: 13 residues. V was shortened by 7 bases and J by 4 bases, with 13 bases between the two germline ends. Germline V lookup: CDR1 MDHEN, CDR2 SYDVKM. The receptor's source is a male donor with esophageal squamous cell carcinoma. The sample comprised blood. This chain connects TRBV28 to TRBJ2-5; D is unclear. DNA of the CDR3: TGTGCCAGCACCATGAGGTGGGGAGAGACCCAGTACTTC. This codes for CASTMRWGETQYF. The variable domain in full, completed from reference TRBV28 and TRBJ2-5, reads DVKVTQSSRYLVKRTGEKVFLECVQDMDHENMFWYRQDPGLGLRLIYFSYDVKMKEKGDIPEGYSVSREKKERFSLILESASTNQTSMYLCASTMRWGETQYFGPGTRLLVL.